What follows is one T cell receptor beta chain and its context. Its antigen remains unidentified. This beta chain is off target for a library built for alpha chains, so its abundance means little. TCRdb called the 5' RACE reads again in MiXCR, with one record for every CDR3 protein. The sample holds some 9,300 distinct CDR3 sequences, roughly 56% seen once. The data stem from a study of spatial heterogeneity in lung cancer. At the level of the study: Alpha-chain sequences were consistently detected less often than beta-chain sequences. General study findings and limits: Expanded TCR counts, ubiquitous and regional, correlated respectively with ubiquitous and regional nonsynonymous mutation counts. Intratumoral expanded alpha and beta TCR counts were found to track tumor mutation counts.

Germline V lookup: CDR1 SEHNR, CDR2 FQNEAQ (reference sequence). The CDR3 extends over 15 amino acids. Trimming pared 4 bases from V and 0 bases from J, leaving 10 bases between. Time point here: sample taken at primary tumor resection. Samples came from 60 to 75 TRACERx patients with untreated early-stage lung cancer. Unsorted whole RNA of tumor, nontumor lung or frozen PBMC was sequenced. The receptor comes from a female donor with early-stage non-small cell lung cancer. The material sequenced was lung tumor tissue, taken at surgery. This chain links TRBV7-9 with TRBJ1-3, with D unresolved. DNA for the CDR3: TGTGCCAGCAGCTCTTTACGATCCTCTGGAAACACCATATATTTT. Encoded protein: CASSSLRSSGNTIYF.